This is a list of T cell receptor beta chains from one sample in a study of blood T cell repertoires in COVID-19. Only in-frame clones appear in the TCRdb table, and some are missing; sequencing was by immunoSEQ multiplex PCR. The table lists fewer than 65,000 clones, 85% to 95% of them singletons. Material for sequencing was peripheral blood. These receptors came from a middle-aged man with acute or convalescent COVID-19. CDR3s include the opening cysteine and the closing phenylalanine or tryptophan. The D gene is left open where the match is weak. For some rows the clone size is stated as once, few or many, or as a class when expanded; others skip it.

>TRBJ2-7|13|TRBD1|-|TRBV5-1
CASSGQGSYEQYF
TGCGCCAGCTCGGGACAGGGCTCCTACGAGCAGTACTTC
>TRBJ2-1|10|-|-|TRBV20-1
CSAYYNEQFF
TGCAGTGCTTACTACAATGAGCAGTTCTTC
>TRBJ2-7|14|-|-|TRBV27
CASSFLDRKHEQYF
TGTGCCAGCAGTTTCTTGGACAGAAAACACGAGCAGTACTTC
>TRBJ2-4|15|TRBD1|-|TRBV5-1
CASSTATGLKNIQYF
TGCGCCAGCAGCACCGCGACAGGGCTAAAAAACATTCAGTACTTC
>TRBJ2-4|16|TRBD1|-|TRBV7-9
CASSPRGGLAKNIQYF
TGTGCCAGCAGCCCCAGAGGGGGCTTAGCCAAAAACATTCAGTACTTC
>TRBJ2-3|18|TRBD2|-|TRBV5-6
CASSLVFLAGESTDTQYF
TGTGCCAGCAGCTTGGTTTTCCTAGCGGGAGAAAGCACAGATACGCAGTATTTT
>TRBJ1-6|17|-|-|TRBV18
CASSPSAPSSYNSPLHF
TGTGCCAGCTCACCATCCGCCCCGAGCTCCTATAATTCACCCCTCCACTTT
>TRBJ2-7|17|TRBD2|-|TRBV10-3
CASGLAGGSAAGYEQYF
TGTGCCTCCGGTCTAGCGGGAGGGTCAGCAGCGGGGTACGAGCAGTACTTC
>TRBJ1-5|14|-|-|TRBV2
CASGKGNSWQPQHF
TGTGCCAGCGGAAAGGGGAATAGTTGGCAGCCCCAGCATTTT
>TRBJ2-7|15|-|-|TRBV5-1
CASSLEGGTSYEQYF
TGCGCCAGCAGCTTGGAGGGAGGAACATCCTACGAGCAGTACTTC
>TRBJ1-2|15|TRBD1|few|TRBV27
CASSPGQVENYGYTF
TGTGCCAGCAGTCCTGGACAGGTCGAAAACTATGGCTACACCTTC
>TRBJ2-7|16|-|-|TRBV20-1
CSASANLDLGTYEQYF
TGCAGTGCTAGTGCAAACCTAGATCTCGGTACCTACGAGCAGTACTTC
>TRBJ2-7|15|TRBD2|-|TRBV7-2
CASSISGGSSYEQYF
TGTGCCAGCAGCATTAGCGGGGGGAGCTCCTACGAGCAGTACTTC
>TRBJ2-5|14|TRBD2|-|TRBV11-1
CASSPRTSGETQYF
TGTGCCAGCAGCCCGAGGACTAGCGGAGAGACCCAGTACTTC
>TRBJ2-1|14|TRBD2|-|TRBV2
CASTGTSAHNEQFF
TGTGCCAGCACCGGGACTAGCGCACACAATGAGCAGTTCTTC
>TRBJ1-2|11|-|-|TRBV21-1
CAVQSDYGYTF
TGTGCCGTACAGTCGGACTATGGCTACACCTTC
>TRBJ2-7|13|TRBD1|-|TRBV6-5
CASSRDRDYEQYF
TGTGCCAGCAGCCGGGACAGGGACTACGAGCAGTACTTC
>TRBJ1-1|16|-|-|TRBV9
CASSVTGGVMNTEAFF
TGTGCCAGCAGCGTAACAGGTGGAGTCATGAACACTGAAGCTTTCTTT
>TRBJ2-5|15|TRBD2|few|TRBV7-9
CASSLNPSGRETQYF
TGTGCCAGCAGCTTAAACCCTAGCGGGAGAGAGACCCAGTACTTC
>TRBJ2-5|14|-|once|TRBV7-2
CASSFQGKEETQYF
TGTGCCAGCAGCTTTCAGGGGAAGGAGGAGACCCAGTACTTC
>TRBJ2-3|15|-|-|TRBV29-1
CSATLRGTLTDTQYF
TGCAGCGCTACCCTGAGGGGGACCCTCACAGATACGCAGTATTTT
>TRBJ2-1|17|-|-|TRBV11-2
CASSSGGGTGDYNEQFF
TGTGCCAGCAGCTCCGGGGGAGGAACAGGGGACTACAATGAGCAGTTCTTC
>TRBJ1-5|13|-|-|TRBV19
CASSIDREGPQHF
TGTGCCAGTAGTATAGACAGGGAAGGTCCCCAGCATTTT
>TRBJ1-1|15|-|-|TRBV6-5
CASSKWSTMNTEAFF
TGTGCCAGCAGTAAATGGAGTACTATGAACACTGAAGCTTTCTTT
>TRBJ1-4|13|TRBD1|-|TRBV6-5
CASKGQDNEKLFF
TGTGCCAGCAAGGGACAGGATAATGAAAAACTGTTTTTT
>TRBJ1-6|12|-|-|TRBV12-3/TRBV12-4
CATKQPNSPLHF
TGTGCCACCAAACAGCCCAATTCACCCCTCCACTTT
>TRBJ2-6|16|-|-|TRBV5-6
CASSLDGGGGANVLTF
TGTGCCAGCAGCTTGGATGGGGGCGGTGGGGCCAACGTCCTGACTTTC
>TRBJ1-4|15|-|-|TRBV30
CAWSGQDTTNEKLFF
TGTGCCTGGAGTGGACAGGACACAACTAATGAAAAACTGTTTTTT
>TRBJ1-3|15|-|-|TRBV18
CASSRGVGSGNTIYF
TGTGCCAGCTCCCGGGGTGTCGGCTCTGGAAACACCATATATTTT
>TRBJ1-1|14|TRBD1|once|TRBV10-3
CAITPGTVNTEAFF
TGTGCCATCACCCCCGGGACAGTGAACACTGAAGCTTTCTTT
>TRBJ1-5|17|TRBD1|-|TRBV24-1
CATSDSRQGALNQPQHF
TGTGCCACCAGTGATTCCCGACAGGGGGCTTTAAATCAGCCCCAGCATTTT
>TRBJ1-6|16|TRBD1|-|TRBV19
CASSTVDRGGNSPLHF
TGTGCCAGTAGTACCGTCGACAGGGGTGGTAATTCACCCCTCCACTTT
>TRBJ2-7|16|TRBD2|-|TRBV11-2
CASSPSGGSLRHEQYF
TGTGCCAGCAGCCCAAGCGGGGGCAGTTTACGCCACGAGCAGTACTTC
>TRBJ2-1|17|TRBD2|-|TRBV7-9
CASSHTIAGGGGDEQFF
TGTGCCAGCAGCCACACCATAGCGGGAGGGGGCGGGGATGAGCAGTTCTTC
>TRBJ2-5|18|TRBD2|-|TRBV6-2/TRBV6-3
CASSYPPGAGGPGETQYF
TGTGCCAGCAGTTACCCCCCAGGAGCGGGAGGGCCGGGAGAGACCCAGTACTTC
>TRBJ2-7|13|TRBD2|-|TRBV30
CAWERGYSYEQYF
TGTGCCTGGGAGCGGGGGTACTCCTACGAGCAGTACTTC
>TRBJ2-1|17|TRBD2|-|TRBV10-3
CAISEGLAGESYNEQFF
TGTGCCATCAGTGAGGGACTAGCGGGAGAGTCCTACAATGAGCAGTTCTTC
>TRBJ2-7|15|TRBD1|-|TRBV5-4
CASSLGGQGKVEQYF
TGTGCCAGCAGCTTGGGGGGACAGGGTAAGGTAGAACAGTACTTC
>TRBJ2-5|15|TRBD2|-|TRBV7-9
CASSLWAGGTETQYF
TGTGCCAGCAGCTTATGGGCGGGAGGGACGGAGACCCAGTACTTC
>TRBJ2-7|14|-|-|TRBV5-1
CASSLVPGAYEQYF
TGCGCCAGCAGCTTGGTTCCGGGTGCCTACGAGCAGTACTTC
>TRBJ2-7|12|-|-|TRBV19
CASSEAPYEQYF
TGTGCCAGCAGTGAGGCTCCCTACGAGCAGTACTTC
>TRBJ2-7|13|TRBD1|-|TRBV5-1
CASSLTGTYEQYF
TGCGCCAGCAGTCTGACAGGGACCTACGAGCAGTACTTC
>TRBJ2-1|15|TRBD2|once|TRBV2
CASRGGNTVYNEQFF
TGTGCCAGCAGGGGGGGGAATACCGTTTACAATGAGCAGTTCTTC
>TRBJ2-3|12|-|-|TRBV9
CASSAAGDTQYF
TGTGCCAGCAGCGCAGCGGGAGATACGCAGTATTTT
>TRBJ1-6|15|-|once|TRBV10-2
CARINSGDGGSPLHF
TGCGCCAGAATAAACAGTGGCGACGGGGGTTCACCCCTCCACTTT
>TRBJ2-2|12|-|-|TRBV10-3
CAISETVGELFF
TGTGCCATCAGTGAGACGGTGGGGGAGCTGTTTTTT